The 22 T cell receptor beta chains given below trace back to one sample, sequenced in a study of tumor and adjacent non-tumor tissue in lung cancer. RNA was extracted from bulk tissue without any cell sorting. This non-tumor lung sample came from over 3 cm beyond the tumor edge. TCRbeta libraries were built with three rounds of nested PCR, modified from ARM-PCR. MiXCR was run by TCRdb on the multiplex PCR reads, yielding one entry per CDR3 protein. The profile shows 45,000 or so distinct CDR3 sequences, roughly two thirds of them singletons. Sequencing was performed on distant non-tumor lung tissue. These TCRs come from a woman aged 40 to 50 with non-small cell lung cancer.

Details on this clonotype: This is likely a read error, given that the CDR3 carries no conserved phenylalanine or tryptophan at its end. CDR3 amino acids: CASSERAGDTGELFL. In nucleotides, the CDR3 is TGTGCCAGCAGTGAACGGGCAGGGGACACCGGGGAGCTGTTTCTT. The chain joins TRBV6-1 to TRBJ2-2; weak D call: TRBD1 (6 bases). Trimming cost V 2 bases and J 3 bases, with 10 bases left between them. This CDR3 has 15 amino acids. In germline, CDR1 is MNHNS, CDR2 SASEGT.

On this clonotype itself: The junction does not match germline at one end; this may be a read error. CDR3 sequence: CASSLAGGVTGAFF. As DNA, the CDR3 is TGCGCCAGCAGCTTAGCGGGGGGCGTCACTGGAGCTTTCTTT. The J gene is TRBJ1-1, the V gene TRBV5-1, with TRBD1 as a possible D gene (6 bases). The V gene's germline CDR1 is SGHRS and CDR2 YFSETQ. The CDR3 is made up of 14 amino acids.

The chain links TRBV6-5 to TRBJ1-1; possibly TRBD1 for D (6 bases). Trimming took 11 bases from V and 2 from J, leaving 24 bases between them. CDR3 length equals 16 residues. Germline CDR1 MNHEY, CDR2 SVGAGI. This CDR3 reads CAPRRGPDRPNTEAFF. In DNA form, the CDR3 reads TGTGCCCCTCGGAGGGGACCCGACAGGCCAAACACTGAAGCTTTCTTT.

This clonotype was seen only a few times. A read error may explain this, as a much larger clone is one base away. CDR3 in DNA: TGTGCCAGCAGCTTTGGTCCGGCGGAGGACGACAATGAGCAGTTCTTC. Translated, it gives CASSFGPAEDDNEQFF. The rearrangement links TRBV7-8 to TRBJ2-1; possible D gene TRBD2, 5 bases. Trimming removed 3 bases from V and 5 bases from J, with 17 bases in between. This CDR3 region has 16 residues. Germline V gives CDR1 SGHVS, CDR2 FQNEAQ.

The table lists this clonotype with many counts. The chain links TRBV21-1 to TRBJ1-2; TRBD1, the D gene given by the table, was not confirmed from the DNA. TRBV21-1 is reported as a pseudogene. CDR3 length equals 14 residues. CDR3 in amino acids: CASSNAGTDYGYTF. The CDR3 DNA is TGTGCCAGCAGCAACGCCGGGACGGACTATGGCTACACCTTC.

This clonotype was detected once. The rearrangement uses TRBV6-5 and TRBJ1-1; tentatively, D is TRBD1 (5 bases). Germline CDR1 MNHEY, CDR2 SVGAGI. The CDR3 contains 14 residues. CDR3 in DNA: TGTTCCGGCAGCAGCCTGGGACGGGCCACTGAAGCTTTCTTT. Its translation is CSGSSLGRATEAFF.

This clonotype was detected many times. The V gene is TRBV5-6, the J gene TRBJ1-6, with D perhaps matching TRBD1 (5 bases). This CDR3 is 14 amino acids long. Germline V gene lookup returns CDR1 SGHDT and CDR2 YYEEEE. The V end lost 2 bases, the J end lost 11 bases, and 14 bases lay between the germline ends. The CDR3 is CASSLGQGNPPLHF. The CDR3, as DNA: TGTGCCAGCAGCTTAGGGCAGGGCAACCCACCCCTCCACTTT.

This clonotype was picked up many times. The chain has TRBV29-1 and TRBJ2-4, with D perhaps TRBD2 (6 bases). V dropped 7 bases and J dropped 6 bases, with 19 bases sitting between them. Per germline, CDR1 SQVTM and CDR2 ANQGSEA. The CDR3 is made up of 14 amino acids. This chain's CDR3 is CSAVAVAGVNIQYF. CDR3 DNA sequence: TGCAGCGCGGTAGCGGTTGCTGGGGTAAACATTCAGTACTTC.

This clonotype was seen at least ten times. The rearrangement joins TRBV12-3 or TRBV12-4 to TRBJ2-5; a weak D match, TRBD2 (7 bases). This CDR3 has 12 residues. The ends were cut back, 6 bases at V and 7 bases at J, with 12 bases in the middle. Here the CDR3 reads CASREGGATQYF. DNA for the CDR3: TGTGCCAGCAGAGAGGGGGGGGCGACCCAGTACTTC.

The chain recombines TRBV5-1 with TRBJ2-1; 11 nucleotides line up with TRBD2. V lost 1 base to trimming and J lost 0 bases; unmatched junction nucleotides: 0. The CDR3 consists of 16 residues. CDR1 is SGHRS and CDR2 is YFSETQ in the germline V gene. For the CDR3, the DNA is TGCGCCAGCAGCTTGACTAGCGGGGGCTCCTACAATGAGCAGTTCTTC. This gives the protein CASSLTSGGSYNEQFF.

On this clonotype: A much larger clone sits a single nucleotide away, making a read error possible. The CDR3 DNA is TGTGCCAGCAGTTACCGGGGTCATGGAAGCACCATATATTTT. Amino acid sequence: CASSYRGHGSTIYF. The chain uses TRBV6-5 and TRBJ1-3; D remains unclear. CDR1 and CDR2 from the germline V gene are MNHEY and SVGAGI. The CDR3 contains 14 residues.

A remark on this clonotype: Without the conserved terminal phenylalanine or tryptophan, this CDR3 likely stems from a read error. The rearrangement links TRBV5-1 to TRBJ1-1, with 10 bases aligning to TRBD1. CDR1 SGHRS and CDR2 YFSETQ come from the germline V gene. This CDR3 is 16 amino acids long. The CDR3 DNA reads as TGCGCCAGCAGGCAAAGCCCGGGACAGGGGAACACTGAGGCTTTCCTT. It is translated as CASRQSPGQGNTEAFL.

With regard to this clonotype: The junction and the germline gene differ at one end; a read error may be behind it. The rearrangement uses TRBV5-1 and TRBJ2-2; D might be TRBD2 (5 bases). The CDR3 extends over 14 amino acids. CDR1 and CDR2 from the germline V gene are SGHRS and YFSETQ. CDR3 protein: CASSFTRNTGELPF. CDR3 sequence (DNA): TGCGCCAGCAGCTTCACGCGGAACACCGGGGAGCTGCCTTTT. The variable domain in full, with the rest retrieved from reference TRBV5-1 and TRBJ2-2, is KAGVTQTPRYLIKTRGQQVTLSCSPISGHRSVSWYQQTPGQGLQFLFEYFSETQRNKGNFPGRFSGRQFSNSRSEMNVSTLELGDSALYLCASSFTRNTGELPFGEGSRLTVL.

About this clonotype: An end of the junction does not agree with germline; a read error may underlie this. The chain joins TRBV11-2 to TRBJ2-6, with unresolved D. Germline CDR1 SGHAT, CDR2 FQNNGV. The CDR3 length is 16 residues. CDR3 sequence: CASRWSDLSGVNVLTF. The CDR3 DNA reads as TGTGCCAGTAGGTGGTCAGACCTCTCTGGGGTCAACGTCCTGACTTTC.

The CDR3 DNA reads as TGTGCCAGCAGTTTGTTGGGACAGGGAGCCGGAGCTTTCTTT. Translating it yields CASSLLGQGAGAFF. The chain uses TRBV28 and TRBJ1-1; TRBD1 matches 9 bases. This CDR3 has 14 residues. V lost 3 bases and J lost 10; bases outside the gene matches: 9. The V gene's germline CDR1 is MDHEN and CDR2 SYDVKM.

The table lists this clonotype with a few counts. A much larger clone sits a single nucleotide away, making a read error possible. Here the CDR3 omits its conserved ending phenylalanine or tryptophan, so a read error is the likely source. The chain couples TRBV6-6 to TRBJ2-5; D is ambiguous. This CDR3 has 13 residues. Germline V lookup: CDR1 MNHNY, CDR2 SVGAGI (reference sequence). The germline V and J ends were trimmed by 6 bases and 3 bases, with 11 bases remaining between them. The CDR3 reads CASSRGPEETQYS. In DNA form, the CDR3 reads TGTGCCAGCAGCCGTGGCCCAGAAGAGACCCAGTACTCC.

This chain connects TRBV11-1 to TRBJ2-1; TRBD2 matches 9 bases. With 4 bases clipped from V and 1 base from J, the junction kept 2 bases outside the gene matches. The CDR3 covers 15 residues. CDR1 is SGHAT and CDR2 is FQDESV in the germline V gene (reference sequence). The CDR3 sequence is CASSSTSGSYNEQFF. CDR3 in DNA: TGTGCCAGCAGCTCAACTAGCGGGTCCTACAATGAGCAGTTCTTC.

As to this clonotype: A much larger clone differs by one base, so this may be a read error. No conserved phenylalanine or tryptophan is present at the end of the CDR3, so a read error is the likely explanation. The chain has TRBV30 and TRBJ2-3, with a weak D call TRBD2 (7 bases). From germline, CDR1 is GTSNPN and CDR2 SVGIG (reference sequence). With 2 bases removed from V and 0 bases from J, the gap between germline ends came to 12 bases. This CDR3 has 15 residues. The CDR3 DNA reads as TGTGCCTGGAGTTTGGGGGGGGCGAGCACAGATACGCAGTATTCT. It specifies CAWSLGGASTDTQYS.

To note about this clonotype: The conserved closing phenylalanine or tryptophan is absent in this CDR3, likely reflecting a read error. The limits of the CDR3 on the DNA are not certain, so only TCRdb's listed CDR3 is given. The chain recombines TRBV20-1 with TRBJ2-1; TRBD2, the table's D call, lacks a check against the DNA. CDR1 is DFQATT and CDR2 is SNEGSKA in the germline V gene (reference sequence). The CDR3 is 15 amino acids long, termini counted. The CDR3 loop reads CSAPDPGLAYNERFL.

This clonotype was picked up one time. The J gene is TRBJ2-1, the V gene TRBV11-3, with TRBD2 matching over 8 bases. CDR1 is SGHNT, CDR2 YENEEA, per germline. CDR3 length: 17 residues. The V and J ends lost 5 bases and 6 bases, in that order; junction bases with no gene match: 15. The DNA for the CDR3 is TGTGCCAGCAGCCGCGGGCGATTGGTAGCGGGAAGCAATGAGCAGTTCTTC. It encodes CASSRGRLVAGSNEQFF. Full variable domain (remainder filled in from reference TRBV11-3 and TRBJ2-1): EAGVVQSPRYKIIEKKQPVAFWCNPISGHNTLYWYLQNLGQGPELLIRYENEEAVDDSQLPKDRFSAERLKGVDSTLKIQPAELGDSAVYLCASSRGRLVAGSNEQFFGPGTRLTVL.

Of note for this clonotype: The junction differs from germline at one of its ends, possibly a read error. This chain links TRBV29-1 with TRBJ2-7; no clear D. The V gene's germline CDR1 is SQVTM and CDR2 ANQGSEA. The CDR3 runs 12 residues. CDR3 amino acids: CSVGCRNHEQYF. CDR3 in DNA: TGCAGCGTTGGATGTAGGAACCATGAGCAATACTTC.

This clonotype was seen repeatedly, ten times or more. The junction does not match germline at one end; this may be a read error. For the CDR3, the DNA is TGTGCCAGCGGCTTACACAGGGAATGGGATCAGTTCTTT. It specifies CASGLHREWDQFF. The chain links TRBV11-1 to TRBJ2-1; the D gene is possibly TRBD1 (6 bases). The V gene's germline CDR1 is SGHAT and CDR2 FQDESV (reference sequence). CDR3 length equals 13 residues.